This TCR beta chain was found in a study of identical twins. The CDR3 sequence is 17 residues long. The V end was cut by 8 bases, the J end by 5 bases, with 26 bases between. The V gene's germline CDR1 is ENHRY and CDR2 SYGVKD. This clonotype was detected only a few times. TCRdb reanalysed the 5' RACE reads using MiXCR and keeps one entry per CDR3 protein. Altogether approximately 500,000 distinct CDR3 sequences are present, roughly 24% being singletons, with the ten largest covering about 2.7%. A further study also used this sample, focusing on T cells expressing NK-cell markers. That work adds: From sorted CD3+CD56+NKG2C+, CD3+CD56+NKG2C- and CD3+CD56-NKG2C+ T cells came the TCR beta repertoires. Among eight sequenced donors, seven carried HCMV seropositivity while one was seronegative.

This sequence originates from a woman aged 18-29 years in good health. The source material was CD4+ T cells sorted from blood. The chain links TRBV10-3 to TRBJ2-3, with TRBD2 as a possible D gene (6 bases). In DNA form, the CDR3 reads TGTGCCATCTCGGGACGGGGAGGCGCGGAGGGGAGAGATACGCAGTATTTT. Amino acid sequence: CAISGRGGAEGRDTQYF.